These T cell receptor beta chains were read from a single sample in a study of blood T cell repertoires in COVID-19. The data were produced by immunoSEQ multiplex PCR, yet TCRdb's version contains in-frame clones alone and is incomplete. The data hold 220,000 or so clones, with about 82% observed a single time. Specimen: PBMCs or T cells enriched from blood (not recorded which). Receptors originate from a woman aged 45-59 years who had recovered from COVID-19. CDR3s include the opening cysteine and the closing phenylalanine or tryptophan. Fields, in order: CDR3 protein, CDR3 DNA, V gene, J gene, D gene, clone size. The D gene is left open where the match is weak. The listing skips clone size in some rows; elsewhere it reads once, few, many or a size class.

CDR3 protein: CASSIGTDPSGYEKLFF
CDR3 DNA: TGTGCCAGTAGTATAGGGACCGACCCGAGCGGGTATGAAAAACTGTTTTTT
V gene: TRBV19
J gene: TRBJ1-4
D gene: NA
clone size: NA

CDR3 protein: CASSYEGALSGKLFF
CDR3 DNA: TGTGCCAGCAGTTACGAGGGGGCGCTTTCGGGAAAACTGTTTTTT
V gene: TRBV6-5
J gene: TRBJ1-4
D gene: TRBD1
clone size: NA

CDR3 protein: CASSGDRGTDTQYF
CDR3 DNA: TGCGCCAGCAGCGGGGACAGGGGCACAGATACGCAGTATTTT
V gene: TRBV5-1
J gene: TRBJ2-3
D gene: TRBD1
clone size: NA

CDR3 protein: CAWTMEGLSNQPQHF
CDR3 DNA: TGTGCCTGGACTATGGAGGGTCTGAGCAATCAGCCCCAGCATTTT
V gene: TRBV30
J gene: TRBJ1-5
D gene: NA
clone size: few

CDR3 protein: CASSTHRAGLSNQPQHF
CDR3 DNA: TGTGCCAGTAGTACCCATCGGGCAGGACTTAGCAATCAGCCCCAGCATTTT
V gene: TRBV19
J gene: TRBJ1-5
D gene: NA
clone size: NA

CDR3 protein: CASSFRQGDEKLFF
CDR3 DNA: TGTGCCAGCAGCTTCCGACAGGGAGATGAAAAACTGTTTTTT
V gene: TRBV7-9
J gene: TRBJ1-4
D gene: TRBD1
clone size: NA

CDR3 protein: CASSYGGLGYGYTF
CDR3 DNA: TGTGCCAGCAGTTACGGCGGGCTTGGCTATGGCTACACCTTC
V gene: TRBV6-2/TRBV6-3
J gene: TRBJ1-2
D gene: NA
clone size: NA

CDR3 protein: CASKAREYTGELFF
CDR3 DNA: TGTGCCAGCAAGGCGCGGGAGTACACCGGGGAGCTGTTTTTT
V gene: TRBV9
J gene: TRBJ2-2
D gene: TRBD2
clone size: once

CDR3 protein: CASSTFLSGGAVEQYF
CDR3 DNA: TGTGCCAGTAGTACCTTCCTGTCGGGCGGGGCGGTCGAGCAGTACTTC
V gene: TRBV19
J gene: TRBJ2-7
D gene: NA
clone size: NA

CDR3 protein: CASSYTGNGEKLFF
CDR3 DNA: TGTGCCAGCAGCTACACAGGGAATGGCGAAAAACTGTTTTTT
V gene: TRBV11-3
J gene: TRBJ1-4
D gene: NA
clone size: NA

CDR3 protein: CASSYSWEGGQPQHF
CDR3 DNA: TGTGCCAGCAGTTACTCGTGGGAGGGGGGTCAGCCCCAGCATTTT
V gene: TRBV6-5
J gene: TRBJ1-5
D gene: NA
clone size: NA

CDR3 protein: CSVSRTGRDTEAFF
CDR3 DNA: TGCAGCGTTTCAAGGACAGGGCGAGACACTGAAGCTTTCTTT
V gene: TRBV29-1
J gene: TRBJ1-1
D gene: TRBD1
clone size: NA

CDR3 protein: CASSPTSGGGTDTQYF
CDR3 DNA: TGTGCCAGCAGCCCCACTAGCGGGGGTGGCACAGATACGCAGTATTTT
V gene: TRBV7-8
J gene: TRBJ2-3
D gene: TRBD2
clone size: NA

CDR3 protein: CASSFGTEDYEQYF
CDR3 DNA: TGCGCCAGCAGCTTTGGGACAGAAGATTACGAGCAGTACTTC
V gene: TRBV5-1
J gene: TRBJ2-7
D gene: TRBD1
clone size: NA

CDR3 protein: CASSSGLLDTEAFF
CDR3 DNA: TGTGCCAGCAGTTCAGGGCTGCTAGACACTGAAGCTTTCTTT
V gene: TRBV6-6
J gene: TRBJ1-1
D gene: NA
clone size: once

CDR3 protein: CASSLEVRTGVHNEQFF
CDR3 DNA: TGTGCCAGCAGCTTAGAAGTACGGACAGGGGTCCACAATGAGCAGTTCTTC
V gene: TRBV7-9
J gene: TRBJ2-1
D gene: TRBD1
clone size: NA

CDR3 protein: CAWRPQEYGYTF
CDR3 DNA: TGTGCCTGGAGGCCACAGGAGTATGGCTACACCTTC
V gene: TRBV30
J gene: TRBJ1-2
D gene: NA
clone size: NA

CDR3 protein: CASSDLAGGPPGELFF
CDR3 DNA: TGTGCCAGCAGTGACCTAGCGGGAGGGCCCCCCGGGGAGCTGTTTTTT
V gene: TRBV9
J gene: TRBJ2-2
D gene: TRBD2
clone size: NA

CDR3 protein: CASSFQGGAGTDTQYF
CDR3 DNA: TGCGCCAGCAGCTTCCAAGGGGGCGCTGGCACAGATACGCAGTATTTT
V gene: TRBV5-1
J gene: TRBJ2-3
D gene: TRBD1
clone size: NA

CDR3 protein: CASSLALPRGNGYTF
CDR3 DNA: TGTGCCAGCAGCTTAGCGCTGCCCAGGGGCAATGGCTACACCTTC
V gene: TRBV7-8
J gene: TRBJ1-2
D gene: NA
clone size: NA

CDR3 protein: CASSLEAGVAYNEQFF
CDR3 DNA: TGTGCCAGCAGCTTAGAGGCGGGGGTGGCCTACAATGAGCAGTTCTTC
V gene: TRBV7-2
J gene: TRBJ2-1
D gene: TRBD2
clone size: once

CDR3 protein: CASSRGSQPQHF
CDR3 DNA: TGTGCCAGCAGCCGGGGCTCTCAGCCCCAGCATTTT
V gene: TRBV3-1/TRBV3-2
J gene: TRBJ1-5
D gene: NA
clone size: NA

CDR3 protein: CASSKAQGLRRLYEQYF
CDR3 DNA: TGTGCCAGCAGCAAAGCACAGGGCTTGAGGCGGTTATACGAGCAGTACTTC
V gene: TRBV21-1
J gene: TRBJ2-7
D gene: NA
clone size: NA

CDR3 protein: CASSQLTEPRDTQYF
CDR3 DNA: TGTGCCAGCAGTCAACTGACAGAACCGCGGGATACGCAGTATTTT
V gene: TRBV6-5
J gene: TRBJ2-3
D gene: NA
clone size: NA

CDR3 protein: CASSVHGRVGDTQYF
CDR3 DNA: TGTGCCAGCAGCGTACACGGGAGGGTGGGAGATACGCAGTATTTT
V gene: TRBV9
J gene: TRBJ2-3
D gene: TRBD2
clone size: NA

CDR3 protein: CASSLGAGYGYTF
CDR3 DNA: TGTGCCAGCAGCTTAGGCGCGGGATATGGCTACACCTTC
V gene: TRBV7-6
J gene: TRBJ1-2
D gene: NA
clone size: NA

CDR3 protein: CASSKSGGAVVPFF
CDR3 DNA: TGTGCCAGCAGCAAGAGCGGGGGGGCCGTAGTTCCGTTCTTC
V gene: TRBV6-2/TRBV6-3
J gene: TRBJ2-1
D gene: TRBD2
clone size: NA

CDR3 protein: CASSQEGTSGVLRNTQYF
CDR3 DNA: TGCGCCAGCAGCCAAGAGGGGACTAGCGGGGTGCTTAGGAATACGCAGTATTTT
V gene: TRBV4-1
J gene: TRBJ2-3
D gene: TRBD2
clone size: NA

CDR3 protein: CASSEQGAVYGYTF
CDR3 DNA: TGTGCCAGCAGTGAACAGGGGGCGGTCTATGGCTACACCTTC
V gene: TRBV6-1
J gene: TRBJ1-2
D gene: TRBD1
clone size: NA

CDR3 protein: CASLQGIEAFF
CDR3 DNA: TGTGCCAGTTTACAGGGTATTGAAGCTTTCTTT
V gene: TRBV19
J gene: TRBJ1-1
D gene: NA
clone size: NA

CDR3 protein: CASSFRDYEQYF
CDR3 DNA: TGTGCCAGCAGTTTCCGGGACTACGAGCAGTACTTC
V gene: TRBV12-3/TRBV12-4
J gene: TRBJ2-7
D gene: NA
clone size: NA

CDR3 protein: CASVQGSTGELFF
CDR3 DNA: TGTGCCAGCGTACAGGGGAGCACCGGGGAGCTGTTTTTT
V gene: TRBV28
J gene: TRBJ2-2
D gene: TRBD1
clone size: NA

CDR3 protein: CASSVGSSEQYF
CDR3 DNA: TGTGCCAGCAGCGTAGGGAGCAGCGAGCAGTACTTC
V gene: TRBV9
J gene: TRBJ2-7
D gene: NA
clone size: NA

CDR3 protein: CASSSGQGRTFDVLTF
CDR3 DNA: TGTGCCAGCAGCTCAGGACAGGGGCGCACCTTCGACGTCCTGACTTTC
V gene: TRBV7-2
J gene: TRBJ2-6
D gene: TRBD1
clone size: NA

CDR3 protein: CASSVRGTSGSFRYNEQFF
CDR3 DNA: TGTGCCAGCAGTGTCCGCGGGACTAGCGGGAGCTTCAGGTACAATGAGCAGTTCTTC
V gene: TRBV27
J gene: TRBJ2-1
D gene: TRBD2
clone size: once

CDR3 protein: CASGQGGGMADTQYF
CDR3 DNA: TGTGCCAGCGGTCAAGGGGGTGGGATGGCAGATACGCAGTATTTT
V gene: TRBV28
J gene: TRBJ2-3
D gene: NA
clone size: NA

CDR3 protein: CASSQWKGENYGYTF
CDR3 DNA: TGTGCCAGCAGCCAATGGAAGGGGGAAAACTATGGCTACACCTTC
V gene: TRBV3-1/TRBV3-2
J gene: TRBJ1-2
D gene: NA
clone size: NA

CDR3 protein: CASTELGGDYEQYF
CDR3 DNA: TGTGCCAGCACCGAGTTAGGCGGTGACTACGAGCAGTACTTC
V gene: TRBV2
J gene: TRBJ2-7
D gene: NA
clone size: NA

CDR3 protein: CASSFHGGWNEQFF
CDR3 DNA: TGTGCCAGCAGCTTTCACGGGGGGTGGAATGAGCAGTTCTTC
V gene: TRBV7-2
J gene: TRBJ2-1
D gene: TRBD2
clone size: NA

CDR3 protein: CASSITGGASNQPQHF
CDR3 DNA: TGTGCCAGTAGTATCACCGGGGGTGCGAGCAATCAGCCCCAGCATTTT
V gene: TRBV19
J gene: TRBJ1-5
D gene: NA
clone size: NA

CDR3 protein: CAFTGGPYNEQFF
CDR3 DNA: TGTGCCTTTACAGGGGGTCCCTACAATGAGCAGTTCTTC
V gene: TRBV30
J gene: TRBJ2-1
D gene: TRBD1
clone size: NA

CDR3 protein: CASRLAHEQYF
CDR3 DNA: TGTGCCAGCAGACTAGCTCACGAGCAGTACTTC
V gene: TRBV28
J gene: TRBJ2-7
D gene: NA
clone size: NA

CDR3 protein: CASSRQGTGANVLTF
CDR3 DNA: TGTGCCAGCAGCAGACAGGGTACTGGGGCCAACGTCCTGACTTTC
V gene: TRBV6-5
J gene: TRBJ2-6
D gene: TRBD1
clone size: NA

CDR3 protein: CASSIDRGQGPYEQYF
CDR3 DNA: TGTGCCAGTAGTATAGACCGCGGACAGGGACCCTACGAGCAGTACTTC
V gene: TRBV19
J gene: TRBJ2-7
D gene: TRBD1
clone size: NA

CDR3 protein: CASRPRWGKEGRETQYF
CDR3 DNA: TGTGCCAGCAGGCCGCGGTGGGGTAAAGAGGGTAGAGAGACCCAGTACTTC
V gene: TRBV7-9
J gene: TRBJ2-5
D gene: NA
clone size: NA

CDR3 protein: CASSYRGSSYNSPLHF
CDR3 DNA: TGTGCCAGCAGTTACAGGGGGAGCTCCTATAATTCACCCCTCCACTTT
V gene: TRBV6-5
J gene: TRBJ1-6
D gene: NA
clone size: NA

CDR3 protein: CASSSPSLGGRTVEQYF
CDR3 DNA: TGTGCCAGCAGTTCCCCCTCTTTGGGCGGGAGGACGGTCGAGCAGTACTTC
V gene: TRBV28
J gene: TRBJ2-7
D gene: TRBD2
clone size: NA

CDR3 protein: CASSNRFTNEKLFF
CDR3 DNA: TGTGCCAGCAGTAACAGGTTCACTAATGAAAAACTGTTTTTT
V gene: TRBV27
J gene: TRBJ1-4
D gene: NA
clone size: NA

CDR3 protein: CASSRDRGSYEQYF
CDR3 DNA: TGTGCCAGCAGCCGGGACAGGGGCTCCTACGAGCAGTACTTC
V gene: TRBV6-5
J gene: TRBJ2-7
D gene: TRBD1
clone size: NA